Sequencing of this T cell receptor (beta chain) was carried out in a study of cytomegalovirus exposure and HLA in healthy donors. General study results and limits: Of the V segments, some could not be distinguished, including TRBV6-2 and TRBV6-3, and were excluded.

Trimming left V 5 bases short and J 4 bases short, with 17 bases between. The CDR3 totals 15 residues. Per the germline V gene, CDR1 is SEHNR and CDR2 is FQNEAQ (reference sequence). A multiplex PCR was run with 60 Vbeta primers and 13 Jbeta primers. Generated by immunoSEQ multiplex PCR, the TCRdb table keeps only in-frame clones and is missing some. The sample records 80,000 to 100,000 clones, about 69% being singletons. This clone was picked up a small number of times. Its antigen is not identified. Sequenced sample: PBMCs. The origin of this receptor is a woman aged 18-35 years in good health and CMV-seropositive. The chain employs TRBV7-9 and TRBJ1-1; a possible D gene is TRBD1 (6 bases). DNA for the CDR3: TGTGCCAGCAGCCCCGGACAGTTGAGATTCACTGAAGCTTTCTTT. This translates into CASSPGQLRFTEAFF.